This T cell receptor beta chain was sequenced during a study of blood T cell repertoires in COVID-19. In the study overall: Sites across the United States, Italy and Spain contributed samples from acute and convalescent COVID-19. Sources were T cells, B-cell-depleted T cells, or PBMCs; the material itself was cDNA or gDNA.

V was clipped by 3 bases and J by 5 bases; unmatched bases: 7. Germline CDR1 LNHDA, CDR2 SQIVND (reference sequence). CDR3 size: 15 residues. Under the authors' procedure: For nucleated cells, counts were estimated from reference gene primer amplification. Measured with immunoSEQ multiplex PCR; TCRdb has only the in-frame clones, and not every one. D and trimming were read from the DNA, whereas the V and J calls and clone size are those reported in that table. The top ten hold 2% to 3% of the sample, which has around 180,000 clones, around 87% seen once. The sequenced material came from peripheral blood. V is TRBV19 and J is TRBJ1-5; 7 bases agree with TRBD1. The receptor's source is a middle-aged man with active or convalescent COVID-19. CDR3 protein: CASSMRSRGDQPQHF. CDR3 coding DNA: TGTGCCAGTAGTATGCGATCCAGGGGGGATCAGCCCCAGCATTTT.